Listed below are T cell receptor beta chains from one sample, sequenced in a study of T cell responses to AZD1222 COVID-19 vaccine. Profiled with immunoSEQ multiplex PCR; TCRdb holds only in-frame clones, not every one. The repertoire includes over 100,000 clones, 85% to 95% of them detected once, and 4.5% to 5% sits in the top ten. This sample comprised peripheral blood, obtained on day 0 of AZD1222 vaccination. These receptors all come from an adult in good health. Both conserved end residues are part of each CDR3. A D gene is named only where the DNA matches it firmly. Clone size appears in some rows only: once, few, many, or a class for an expanded clone.

J gene: TRBJ2-2; V gene: TRBV5-1; clone size: .; D gene: .; CDR3 DNA: TGCGCCAGCAGCCCCGAGCTGCATAACACCGGGGAGCTGTTTTTT; CDR3 protein: CASSPELHNTGELFF
J gene: TRBJ1-2; V gene: TRBV29-1; clone size: .; D gene: TRBD1; CDR3 DNA: TGCAGCGTGATCAGACAGGGGAACTATGGCTACACCTTC; CDR3 protein: CSVIRQGNYGYTF
J gene: TRBJ1-5; V gene: TRBV19; clone size: .; D gene: .; CDR3 DNA: TGTGCCAGTAGTATGACTAGGAACGGTCAGCCCCAGCATTTT; CDR3 protein: CASSMTRNGQPQHF
J gene: TRBJ2-5; V gene: TRBV2; clone size: once; D gene: .; CDR3 DNA: TGTGCCAGCAAGGAACAAGAGACCCAGTACTTC; CDR3 protein: CASKEQETQYF
J gene: TRBJ2-5; V gene: TRBV11-3; clone size: .; D gene: .; CDR3 DNA: TGTGCCAGCAGCTTAGTGCCGCAAGAGACCCAGTACTTC; CDR3 protein: CASSLVPQETQYF
J gene: TRBJ2-2; V gene: TRBV3-1/TRBV3-2; clone size: .; D gene: .; CDR3 DNA: TGTGCCAGCAGCCAAGGTTGGGGGGAGCTGTTTTTT; CDR3 protein: CASSQGWGELFF
J gene: TRBJ2-2; V gene: TRBV2; clone size: .; D gene: .; CDR3 DNA: TGTGCCAGCAGGAGGGCGGACTCTAACACCGGGGAGCTGTTTTTT; CDR3 protein: CASRRADSNTGELFF
J gene: TRBJ2-7; V gene: TRBV25-1; clone size: .; D gene: .; CDR3 DNA: TGTGCCAGCAGCGAGACAGGTAACGAGCAGTACTTC; CDR3 protein: CASSETGNEQYF
J gene: TRBJ2-3; V gene: TRBV30; clone size: .; D gene: TRBD1; CDR3 DNA: TGTGCCTGGAGTGTGGGACAGGGAGGAGATACGCAGTATTTT; CDR3 protein: CAWSVGQGGDTQYF
J gene: TRBJ2-1; V gene: TRBV3-1/TRBV3-2; clone size: .; D gene: .; CDR3 DNA: TGTGCCAGCAGCCCGGGACCAACTAATGAGCAGTTCTTC; CDR3 protein: CASSPGPTNEQFF
J gene: TRBJ2-2; V gene: TRBV19; clone size: few; D gene: .; CDR3 DNA: TGTGCCAGTAGTATAGAACAGCACACCGGGGAGCTGTTTTTT; CDR3 protein: CASSIEQHTGELFF
J gene: TRBJ2-3; V gene: TRBV5-1; clone size: .; D gene: .; CDR3 DNA: TGCGCCAGCAGCCCGACTACTAACGCCGGAGATACGCAGTATTTT; CDR3 protein: CASSPTTNAGDTQYF
J gene: TRBJ2-3; V gene: TRBV7-2; clone size: .; D gene: TRBD2; CDR3 DNA: TGTGCCAGCAGCATAGGACTAGCGGGAAGGGATACGCAGTATTTT; CDR3 protein: CASSIGLAGRDTQYF
J gene: TRBJ1-2; V gene: TRBV6-1; clone size: .; D gene: TRBD1; CDR3 DNA: TGTGCCAGCAGTGACGAATTAACAGGGGGACACGGCTACACCTTC; CDR3 protein: CASSDELTGGHGYTF
J gene: TRBJ2-3; V gene: TRBV3-1/TRBV3-2; clone size: once; D gene: TRBD2; CDR3 DNA: TGTGCCAGCAGCCAAGATTCGGCTAGCGGGAGATATACGCAGTATTTT; CDR3 protein: CASSQDSASGRYTQYF
J gene: TRBJ2-1; V gene: TRBV7-7; clone size: .; D gene: TRBD2; CDR3 DNA: TGTGCTAGCAGCCCGGTCGGGGGGTTTGATGAGCAGTTCTTC; CDR3 protein: CASSPVGGFDEQFF
J gene: TRBJ1-2; V gene: TRBV6-5; clone size: .; D gene: .; CDR3 DNA: TGTGCCAGCAGTTATGGCAGGGGAAGGGACTATGGCTACACCTTC; CDR3 protein: CASSYGRGRDYGYTF
J gene: TRBJ2-1; V gene: TRBV11-2; clone size: .; D gene: TRBD1; CDR3 DNA: TGTGCCAGCAGCACCGGGACAGGGTCCTACAATGAGCAGTTCTTC; CDR3 protein: CASSTGTGSYNEQFF
J gene: TRBJ2-2; V gene: TRBV6-5; clone size: .; D gene: .; CDR3 DNA: TGTGCCAGCAGTTACCTGGCAGGCACCGGGGAGCTGTTTTTT; CDR3 protein: CASSYLAGTGELFF
J gene: TRBJ1-1; V gene: TRBV30; clone size: .; D gene: TRBD1; CDR3 DNA: TGTGCCTGGAGAGCCGGGACAGGGAACACTGAAGCTTTCTTT; CDR3 protein: CAWRAGTGNTEAFF
J gene: TRBJ1-1; V gene: TRBV11-2; clone size: .; D gene: .; CDR3 DNA: TGTGCCAGCAGCTTAGGGGAGAGAGTCGGAGCTTTCTTT; CDR3 protein: CASSLGERVGAFF
J gene: TRBJ2-3; V gene: TRBV2; clone size: .; D gene: TRBD2; CDR3 DNA: TGTGCCAGCAGTGAATTAGCTAGCGGGGCAGATACGCAGTATTTT; CDR3 protein: CASSELASGADTQYF
J gene: TRBJ2-7; V gene: TRBV5-4; clone size: .; D gene: .; CDR3 DNA: TGTGCCAGCAGCTTGGGCGGGGTGGGCTCCTACGAGCAGTACTTC; CDR3 protein: CASSLGGVGSYEQYF